The present T cell receptor (beta chain) was sequenced within a study of beta chain features in type 1 diabetes. The investigators reverse transcribed all of the isolated RNA, so they sequenced expressed TCRB transcripts. Produced via immunoSEQ multiplex PCR; TCRdb's table is partial and in-frame only. The sample shows 250,000 or so clones, roughly 21% of them seen only once. Germline CDR1 MGHRA, CDR2 YSYEKL. Trimming shortened V by 0 bases and J by 5 bases, and 13 bases separated the two germline ends. The CDR3 is made up of 15 amino acids. The table lists this clone with a few counts. Antigen unknown. Regarding the study as a whole: Shorter TCRB CDR3s, moderately but significantly so, were found in Type 1 diabetes patients in all four CD4+ subsets.

The chain joins TRBV4-1 to TRBJ1-1, with a weak D call TRBD1 (5 bases). Sequenced: naive CD4+ T cells from blood. The sequence was obtained from a woman aged 40 to 49 with type 1 diabetes. This chain's CDR3 is CASSQDQFGGTEAFF. CDR3 in DNA: TGCGCCAGCAGCCAAGATCAGTTTGGGGGGACTGAAGCTTTCTTT.